One sample yielded the 23 T cell receptor beta chains listed below, sequenced in a study of T-cell memory formation after mild COVID-19. TCRdb analysed the 5' RACE reads with MiXCR anew, one entry per CDR3 protein. The repertoire holds hundreds of thousands of distinct CDR3 sequences, with roughly 15% as singletons. Input material: PBMCs or a T cell subset sorted from them (not recorded which). These receptors all stem from a man aged 18 to 30 who had mild COVID-19 (a few samples of this study predate the infection). Cell type and time point are not known.

This clonotype was detected only a few times. This chain links TRBV28 with TRBJ2-2, with 8 bases aligning to TRBD2. Germline-derived CDR1 and CDR2 are MDHEN and SYDVKM. With V trimmed by 8 bases and J by 7 bases, 12 bases remained unmatched. CDR3 length equals 15 residues. CDR3 loop: CASGPGGAIIGELFF. CDR3 DNA: TGTGCCAGCGGCCCGGGGGGGGCCATTATCGGGGAGCTGTTTTTT.

This clonotype was counted a few times. DNA for the CDR3: TGCGCCAGCAGCCGATCTCGAAATCAGCCCCAGCATTTT. It translates to CASSRSRNQPQHF. The rearrangement links TRBV4-3 to TRBJ1-5; no firm D call. V was cut by 4 bases and J by 4 bases, with 8 bases left in between. CDR1 and CDR2 (germline): LGHNA, YSLEER. There are 13 residues in the CDR3.

This clonotype was counted at least ten times. The CDR3 reads CASSIYPNTGELFF. The CDR3 DNA sequence: TGTGCCAGCAGTATCTATCCGAACACCGGGGAGCTGTTTTTT. The rearrangement links TRBV6-2 or TRBV6-3 to TRBJ2-2, with D unclear. This CDR3 contains 14 residues. The germline V gene has CDR1 MNHEY and CDR2 SVGEGT. V gave up 5 bases and J gave up 0 bases, with 7 bases separating them.

This clonotype was counted only a few times. The chain uses TRBV20-1 and TRBJ2-2; no firm D call. Germline loops: CDR1 DFQATT, CDR2 SNEGSKA (reference sequence). Deletions cut 3 bases from V and 1 base from J, with 9 bases between. This CDR3 contains 14 residues. The CDR3 loop is CSASSPGNTGELFF. CDR3 in DNA: TGCAGTGCTAGTTCTCCCGGGAACACCGGGGAGCTGTTTTTT.

The chain carries TRBV5-1 and TRBJ2-2; D not certain. Germline V gives CDR1 SGHRS, CDR2 YFSETQ. The CDR3 is made up of 15 amino acids. Trimming removed 5 bases at V and 1 base at J, with 12 bases between. CDR3 loop: CASSSGHWNTGELFF. Here the CDR3 DNA reads TGCGCCAGCAGTTCTGGGCACTGGAACACCGGGGAGCTGTTTTTT.

The V call is TRBV4-1, the J call TRBJ2-5; no clear D gene. The germline CDR1 and CDR2 sequences are MGHRA and YSYEKL. This CDR3 region has 15 residues. V was pared by 1 base and J by 2 bases, with 11 bases between. CDR3 nucleotide sequence: TGCGCCAGCAGCCAAGTATTAACGGGTCAAGAGACCCAGTACTTC. Protein: CASSQVLTGQETQYF.

In its sample, this clonotype was seen a few times. This chain connects TRBV29-1 to TRBJ2-1; TRBD1 matches at 9 bases. The V and J ends lost 6 bases and 0 bases, in that order; junction bases with no gene match: 6. CDR1 and CDR2 (germline): SQVTM, ANQGSEA. The CDR3 spans 15 residues. The CDR3 nucleotides are TGCAGCGTCGCCGGGACAGGGAGCTCCTACAATGAGCAGTTCTTC. Protein sequence: CSVAGTGSSYNEQFF.

The chain couples TRBV4-1 to TRBJ2-2; D gene ambiguous. With 2 bases removed from V and 7 bases from J, the gap between germline ends came to 5 bases. CDR1 is MGHRA and CDR2 is YSYEKL in the germline V gene. CDR3 length: 12 amino acids. The CDR3: CASSQFGGELFF. As DNA, the CDR3 is TGCGCCAGCAGCCAATTCGGCGGGGAGCTGTTTTTT.

The chain combines TRBV6-2 or TRBV6-3 with TRBJ1-6, with D maybe TRBD1 (5 bases). Germline V gives CDR1 MNHEY, CDR2 SVGEGT. The V gene lost 10 bases and the J gene lost 10 bases, with 14 bases spanning the gap. CDR3 length: 12 amino acids. DNA for the CDR3: TGTGCCACGCAGGGATACCGATCACCCCTCCACTTT. Amino acids: CATQGYRSPLHF.

The chain carries TRBV5-1 and TRBJ1-5, with a tentative D call TRBD1 (6 bases). This CDR3 spans 17 amino acids. V lost 4 bases, J lost 4 bases, and 21 bases lay in between. The germline V gene has CDR1 SGHRS and CDR2 YFSETQ. The CDR3 DNA reads TGCGCCAGCAGCCTCCTAGGAGGCGGGGGCCCTAATCAGCCCCAGCATTTT. It yields the protein CASSLLGGGGPNQPQHF.

This clonotype was observed a few times. The V call is TRBV5-1, the J call TRBJ1-6, with D perhaps TRBD1 (6 bases). The CDR3 runs 16 residues. V lost 0 bases and J lost 7, with 14 bases in between. Germline CDR1 is SGHRS and CDR2 is YFSETQ. CDR3 region: CASSLEGGYGNSPLHF. The CDR3 coding sequence is TGCGCCAGCAGCTTGGAGGGGGGGTATGGAAATTCACCCCTCCACTTT.

This sequence joins TRBV6-2 or TRBV6-3 and TRBJ2-5; maybe TRBD2 (5 bases). Germline V lookup: CDR1 MNHEY, CDR2 SVGEGT. Trimming removed 8 bases at V and 4 bases at J, with 14 bases between. This CDR3 spans 13 amino acids. CDR3 protein: CASVRTDAETQYF. Here the CDR3 DNA reads TGTGCCAGCGTCCGGACTGACGCAGAGACCCAGTACTTC.

The chain carries TRBV5-6 and TRBJ2-6; perhaps TRBD2 as D (6 bases). V was trimmed by 0 bases and J by 14 bases, leaving 18 bases between them. CDR3 length: 15 residues. The germline V gene encodes CDR1 SGHDT and CDR2 YYEEEE. The CDR3 DNA follows: TGTGCCAGCAGCTTGGACGGGGGAGTTAGTGATCTCCTGACTTTC. It is translated as CASSLDGGVSDLLTF.

The table lists this clonotype with many counts. The DNA for the CDR3 is TGTGCCAGCGCTCTCGGGGGGGGGACAGATACGCAGTATTTT. The encoded protein is CASALGGGTDTQYF. The chain combines TRBV12-3 or TRBV12-4 with TRBJ2-3, with 8 bases matching TRBD2. The CDR3 runs 14 residues. Unmatched junction bases numbered 7, after V lost 8 bases and J lost 3 bases.

This clonotype was observed a handful of times. This chain uses TRBV2 with TRBJ1-1; D gene unclear. The V gene lost 4 bases and the J gene lost 1 base, with 7 bases spanning the gap. The CDR3 totals 13 residues. Germline V gene lookup returns CDR1 SNHLY and CDR2 FYNNEI. CDR3 DNA: TGTGCCAGCAGTGCCGGACGGAACACTGAAGCTTTCTTT. Translating it yields CASSAGRNTEAFF.

This clonotype was observed at least ten times. This chain uses TRBV7-9 with TRBJ2-6; TRBD1 agrees at 10 bases. Germline CDR1 reads SEHNR; CDR2 reads FQNEAQ (reference sequence). J lost 4 bases, V lost 10 bases, and 22 bases had no gene match. This CDR3 spans 20 amino acids. The CDR3 coding sequence is TGTGCCATTCTCTCGCGTTCCGGGACAGGGGCGATGAAGGGGGCCAACGTCCTGACTTTC. Its translation: CAILSRSGTGAMKGANVLTF.

This clonotype has just a few counts. V and J are TRBV5-1 and TRBJ2-1; the match to TRBD2 covers 9 bases. The CDR3 is 16 amino acids. With 2 bases clipped from V and 6 bases from J, the junction kept 9 bases outside the gene matches. The germline V gene encodes CDR1 SGHRS and CDR2 YFSETQ. Written as DNA, the CDR3 is TGCGCCAGCAGCTTAAGCGGGGGGCCTTCTTTCAATGAGCAGTTCTTC. This translates into CASSLSGGPSFNEQFF.

The sample holds a few counts of this clonotype. This chain links TRBV9 with TRBJ2-1, with 8 bases that match TRBD2. With 0 bases clipped from V and 0 bases from J, the junction kept 8 bases outside the gene matches. The CDR3 consists of 18 residues. Germline CDR1 is SGDLS and CDR2 is YYNGEE. CDR3: CASSVAFTSGSSYNEQFF. The CDR3 DNA reads as TGTGCCAGCAGCGTAGCTTTCACTAGCGGAAGCTCCTACAATGAGCAGTTCTTC.

J is TRBJ1-4 and V is TRBV4-1; D gene ambiguous. Germline V gene lookup returns CDR1 MGHRA and CDR2 YSYEKL. The ends were cut back, 0 bases at V and 11 bases at J, with 16 bases in the middle. CDR3 length equals 15 residues. The CDR3 loop is CASSQDSAVVLKLFF. DNA of the CDR3: TGCGCCAGCAGCCAAGATTCCGCCGTGGTGTTGAAACTGTTTTTT.

Many counts were recorded for this clonotype. This chain joins TRBV27 and TRBJ1-2, with 9 bases matching TRBD1. The CDR3 spans 15 residues. Unmatched junction bases numbered 6, after V lost 6 bases and J lost 1 base. CDR1 is MNHEY and CDR2 is SMNVEV in the germline V gene (reference sequence). In DNA form, the CDR3 reads TGTGCCAGCAGCCCCGGGACAGGGATTAACTATGGCTACACCTTC. It codes for CASSPGTGINYGYTF.

This clonotype occurred a few times. The V gene is TRBV15, the J gene TRBJ2-3; D possibly corresponds to TRBD2 (7 bases). Per germline, CDR1 LNHNV and CDR2 YYDKDF (reference sequence). The CDR3 consists of 12 residues. V was shortened by 6 bases and J by 4 bases, with 8 bases between the two germline ends. The CDR3 loop is CATRGGADTQYF. The CDR3 bases are TGTGCCACCAGAGGGGGGGCAGATACGCAGTATTTT.

CDR3 loop: CASSPSPQTANIQYF. The CDR3 nucleotides are TGTGCCAGCAGCCCTAGCCCACAGACAGCAAACATTCAGTACTTC. The chain carries TRBV7-2 and TRBJ2-4; D could derive from TRBD1 or TRBD2 (5 bases each). V was trimmed by 5 bases and J by 6 bases, leaving 17 bases between them. CDR1 and CDR2 (germline): SGHTA, FQGNSA. The CDR3 has 15 amino acids.

This clonotype was counted at least ten times. The chain has TRBV7-3 and TRBJ2-2; TRBD1 might be the D (5 bases). There are 15 residues in the CDR3. V gave up 3 bases and J gave up 1 base, with 9 bases separating them. The germline V gene encodes CDR1 SGHTA and CDR2 FQGTGA. Written as DNA, the CDR3 is TGTGCCAGCAGCTTTCACGGACAGAACACCGGGGAGCTGTTTTTT. It specifies CASSFHGQNTGELFF.